Only one count was recorded for the clone carrying this T cell receptor (beta chain). This specimen comes from a study of OX40 agonist ivuxolimab in advanced cancers. The CDR3 totals 17 residues. The V and J ends lost 0 bases and 4 bases respectively, with 15 bases between them. The germline CDR1 and CDR2 sequences are SGHDN and FVKESK. Clones were read by immunoSEQ multiplex PCR, and TCRdb kept only the in-frame ones, dropping some. In the table there are about 79,000 clones, 80% to 95% of which are singletons. The input for sequencing was CD4+ or CD8+ T cells sorted from blood, taken in a trial of the OX40 agonist ivuxolimab. V gene TRBV14 combines with J gene TRBJ2-2; D tentatively reads TRBD1 or TRBD2 (5 bases each). The source is an adult with an advanced solid tumor such as melanoma, head and neck, liver or kidney cancer. CDR3 residues: CASSQDYGARFTGELFF. CDR3 sequence (DNA): TGTGCCAGCAGCCAAGATTACGGGGCGCGGTTCACCGGGGAGCTGTTTTTT.